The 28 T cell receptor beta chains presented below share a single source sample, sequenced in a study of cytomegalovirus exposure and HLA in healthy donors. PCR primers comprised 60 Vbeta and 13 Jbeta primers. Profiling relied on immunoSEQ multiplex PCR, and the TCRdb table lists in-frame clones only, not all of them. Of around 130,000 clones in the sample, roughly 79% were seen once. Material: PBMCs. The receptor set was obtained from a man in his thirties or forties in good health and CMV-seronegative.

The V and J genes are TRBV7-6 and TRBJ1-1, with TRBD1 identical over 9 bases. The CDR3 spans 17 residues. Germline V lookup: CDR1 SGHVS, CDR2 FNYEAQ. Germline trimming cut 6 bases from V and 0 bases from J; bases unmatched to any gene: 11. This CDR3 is CASSLTFGTGMNTEAFF. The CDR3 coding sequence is TGTGCCAGCAGTTTAACGTTCGGGACAGGGATGAACACTGAAGCTTTCTTT.

CDR3 coding DNA: TGTGCCAGCAGTTACGTCCTGAGCTCCTACGAGCAGTACTTC. Protein sequence: CASSYVLSSYEQYF. V and J are TRBV6-5 and TRBJ2-7; D is ambiguous. The CDR3 loop spans 14 amino acids. V was cut by 2 bases and J by 0 bases, with 8 bases left in between. CDR1 is MNHEY, CDR2 SVGAGI, per germline.

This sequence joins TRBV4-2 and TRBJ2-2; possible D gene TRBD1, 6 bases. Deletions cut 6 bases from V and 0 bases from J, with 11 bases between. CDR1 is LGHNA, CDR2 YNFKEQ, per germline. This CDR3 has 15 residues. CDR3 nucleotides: TGTGCCAGCAGGGGCGACAGGTCGAACACCGGGGAGCTGTTTTTT. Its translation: CASRGDRSNTGELFF.

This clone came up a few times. In DNA, the CDR3 is TGTGCCAGCTCACGTAATAGCGGGGCGGCAGATACGCAGTATTTT. Translated: CASSRNSGAADTQYF. The chain couples TRBV18 to TRBJ2-3; 8 nucleotides agree with TRBD2. CDR3 length: 15 residues. Germline V CDR1 and CDR2: KGHSH, LQKENI. V gave up 4 bases and J gave up 4 bases; unmatched junction bases: 7.

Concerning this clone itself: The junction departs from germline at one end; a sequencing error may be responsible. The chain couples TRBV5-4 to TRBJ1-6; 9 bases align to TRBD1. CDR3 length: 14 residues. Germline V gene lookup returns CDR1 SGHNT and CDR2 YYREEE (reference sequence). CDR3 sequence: CAIPGRDRDSPLHF. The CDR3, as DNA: TGTGCCATACCTGGGCGGGACAGGGATTCGCCCCTCCACTTT.

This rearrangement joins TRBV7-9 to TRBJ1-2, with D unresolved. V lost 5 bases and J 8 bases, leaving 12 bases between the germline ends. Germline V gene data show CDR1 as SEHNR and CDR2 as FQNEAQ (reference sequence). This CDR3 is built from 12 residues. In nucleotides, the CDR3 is TGTGCCAGCAGCCGCGCCGGGGTCGGCTACACCTTC. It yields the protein CASSRAGVGYTF.

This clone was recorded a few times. The CDR3 loop reads CASSLDDTKQFF. The CDR3 DNA is TGTGCCAGCAGCTTAGATGACACCAAGCAGTTCTTC. The V and J genes are TRBV7-2 and TRBJ2-1; no definite D call. Germline loops: CDR1 SGHTA, CDR2 FQGNSA. Trimming left V 1 base short and J 11 bases short, with 9 bases between. The CDR3 has 12 amino acids. Full variable domain (outside the CDR3, taken from reference TRBV7-2 and TRBJ2-1): GAGVSQSPSNKVTEKGKDVELRCDPISGHTALYWYRQSLGQGLEFLIYFQGNSAPDKSGLPSDRFSAERTGGSVSTLTIQRTQQEDSAVYLCASSLDDTKQFFGPGTRLTVL.

This CDR3 is CATGQGKGSGYTF. Here the CDR3 DNA reads TGCGCCACAGGACAGGGGAAGGGGAGTGGCTACACCTTC. This chain uses TRBV5-1 with TRBJ1-2; 9 nucleotides agree with TRBD1. In germline, CDR1 is SGHRS, CDR2 YFSETQ. V trimming: 9 bases; J trimming: 7 bases; junction bases outside the gene matches: 10. There are 13 residues in the CDR3.

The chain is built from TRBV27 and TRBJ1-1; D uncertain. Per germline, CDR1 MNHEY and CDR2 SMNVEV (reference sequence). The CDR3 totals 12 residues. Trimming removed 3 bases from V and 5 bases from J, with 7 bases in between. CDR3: CASSFSGTEAFF. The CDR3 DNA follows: TGTGCCAGCAGTTTTTCGGGAACTGAAGCTTTCTTT.

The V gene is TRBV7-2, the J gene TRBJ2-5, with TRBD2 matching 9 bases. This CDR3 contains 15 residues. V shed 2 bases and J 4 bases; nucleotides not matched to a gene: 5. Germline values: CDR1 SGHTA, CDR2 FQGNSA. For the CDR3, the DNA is TGTGCCAGCAGCTTAATAGCGGGAGCACGAGAGACCCAGTACTTC. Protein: CASSLIAGARETQYF.

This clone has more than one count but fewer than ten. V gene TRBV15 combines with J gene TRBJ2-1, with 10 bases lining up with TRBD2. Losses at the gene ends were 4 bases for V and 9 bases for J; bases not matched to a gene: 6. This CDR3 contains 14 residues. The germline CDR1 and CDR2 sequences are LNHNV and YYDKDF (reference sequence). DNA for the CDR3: TGTGCCACCAGCACAAGCGGGAGGGCCGGTGAGCAGTTCTTC. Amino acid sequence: CATSTSGRAGEQFF.

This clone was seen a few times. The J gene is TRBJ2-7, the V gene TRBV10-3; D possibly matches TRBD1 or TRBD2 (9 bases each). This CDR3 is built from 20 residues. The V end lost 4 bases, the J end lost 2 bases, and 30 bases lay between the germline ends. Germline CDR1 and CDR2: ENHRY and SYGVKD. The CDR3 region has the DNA TGTGCCATCAGTGTGTTCAGGGGACAGGGATATGGCGGGGGGGCCTACGAGCAGTACTTC. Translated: CAISVFRGQGYGGGAYEQYF.

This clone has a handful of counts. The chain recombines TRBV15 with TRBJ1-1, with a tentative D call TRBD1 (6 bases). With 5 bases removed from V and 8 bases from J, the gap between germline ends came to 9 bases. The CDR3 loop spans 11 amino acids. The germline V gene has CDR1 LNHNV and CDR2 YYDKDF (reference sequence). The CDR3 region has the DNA TGTGCCACCAGCGGACAGACCGAAGCTTTCTTT. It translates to CATSGQTEAFF.

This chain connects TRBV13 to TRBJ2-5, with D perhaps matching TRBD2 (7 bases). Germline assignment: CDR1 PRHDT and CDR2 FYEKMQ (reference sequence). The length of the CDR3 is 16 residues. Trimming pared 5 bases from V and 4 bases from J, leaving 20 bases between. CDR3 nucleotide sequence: TGTGCCAGCAGCCATACTCTAGCGAGGGGGGGAGAGACCCAGTACTTC. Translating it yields CASSHTLARGGETQYF.

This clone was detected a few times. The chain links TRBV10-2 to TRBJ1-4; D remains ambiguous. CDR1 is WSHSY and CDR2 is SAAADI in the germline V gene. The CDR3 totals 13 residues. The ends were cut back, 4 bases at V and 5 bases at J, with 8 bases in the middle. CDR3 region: CASSAGENEKLFF. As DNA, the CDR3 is TGCGCCAGCAGTGCGGGAGAGAATGAAAAACTGTTTTTT.

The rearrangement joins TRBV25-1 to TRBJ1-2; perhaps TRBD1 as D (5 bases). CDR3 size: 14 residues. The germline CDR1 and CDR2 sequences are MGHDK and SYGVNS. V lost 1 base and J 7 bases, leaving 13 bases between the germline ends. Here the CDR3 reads CASSELGRVGGYTF. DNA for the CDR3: TGTGCCAGCAGTGAATTGGGCAGGGTAGGTGGCTACACCTTC.

This CDR3 is CASSMRSPSRVFF. The CDR3 DNA reads as TGTGCCAGTAGTATGAGATCTCCGTCGAGGGTATTCTTC. V usage is TRBV19 and J usage is TRBJ2-1; possible D gene TRBD2, 5 bases. With 3 bases removed from V and 16 bases from J, the gap between germline ends came to 19 bases. This CDR3 is built from 13 residues. Germline V CDR1 and CDR2: LNHDA, SQIVND (reference sequence).

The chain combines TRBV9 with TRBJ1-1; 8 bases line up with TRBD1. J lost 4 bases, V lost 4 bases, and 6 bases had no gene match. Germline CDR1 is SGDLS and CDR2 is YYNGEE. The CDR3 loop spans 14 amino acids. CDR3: CASSWQGAGTEAFF. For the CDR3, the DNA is TGTGCCAGCAGCTGGCAGGGGGCCGGCACTGAAGCTTTCTTT.

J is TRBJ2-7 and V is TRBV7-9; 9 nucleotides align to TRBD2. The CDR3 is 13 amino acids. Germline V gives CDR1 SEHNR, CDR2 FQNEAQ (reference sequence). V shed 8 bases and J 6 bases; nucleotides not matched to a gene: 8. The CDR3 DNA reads TGTGCCAGCTCTGCGGGAGGGCCTCGCGAGCAGTACTTC. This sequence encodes CASSAGGPREQYF. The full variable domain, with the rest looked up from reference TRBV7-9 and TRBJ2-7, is DTGVSQNPRHKITKRGQNVTFRCDPISEHNRLYWYRQTLGQGPEFLTYFQNEAQLEKSRLLSDRFSAERPKGSFSTLEIQRTEQGDSAMYLCASSAGGPREQYFGPGTRLTVT.

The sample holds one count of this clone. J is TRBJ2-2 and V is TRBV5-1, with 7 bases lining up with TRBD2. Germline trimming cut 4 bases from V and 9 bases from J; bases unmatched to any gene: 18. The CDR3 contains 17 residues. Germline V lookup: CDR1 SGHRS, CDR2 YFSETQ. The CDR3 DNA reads TGCGCCAGCAGCGGCTTCGGGGCGGGAGACGAGTCTAGGGAGCTGTTTTTT. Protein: CASSGFGAGDESRELFF.

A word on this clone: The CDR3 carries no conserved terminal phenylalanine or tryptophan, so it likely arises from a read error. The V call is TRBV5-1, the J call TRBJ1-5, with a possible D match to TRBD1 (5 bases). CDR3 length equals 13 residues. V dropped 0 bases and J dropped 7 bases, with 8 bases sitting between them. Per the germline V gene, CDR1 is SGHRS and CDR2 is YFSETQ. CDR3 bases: TGCGCCAGCAGCTTGGGGGGCGGCCAGCCCCAGCATGTT. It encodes CASSLGGGQPQHV.

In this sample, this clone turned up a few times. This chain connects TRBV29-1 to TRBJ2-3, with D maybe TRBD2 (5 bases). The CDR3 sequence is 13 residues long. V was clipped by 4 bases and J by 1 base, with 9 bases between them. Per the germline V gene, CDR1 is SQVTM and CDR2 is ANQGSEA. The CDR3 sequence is CSVGGSGTDTQYF. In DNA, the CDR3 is TGCAGCGTTGGTGGTAGCGGCACAGATACGCAGTATTTT.

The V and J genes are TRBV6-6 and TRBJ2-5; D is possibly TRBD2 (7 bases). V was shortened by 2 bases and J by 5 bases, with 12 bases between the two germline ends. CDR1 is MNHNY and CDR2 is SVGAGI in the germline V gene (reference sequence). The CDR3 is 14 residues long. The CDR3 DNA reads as TGTGCCAGCAGTTACGCGGGGGCCCGGGAGACCCAGTACTTC. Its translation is CASSYAGARETQYF.

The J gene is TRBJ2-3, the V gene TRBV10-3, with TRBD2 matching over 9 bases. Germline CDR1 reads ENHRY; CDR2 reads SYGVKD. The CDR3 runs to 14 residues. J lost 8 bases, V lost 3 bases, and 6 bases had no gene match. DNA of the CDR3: TGTGCCATCAGTGATTTTTCGACTAGCGGTACGCAGTATTTT. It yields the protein CAISDFSTSGTQYF.

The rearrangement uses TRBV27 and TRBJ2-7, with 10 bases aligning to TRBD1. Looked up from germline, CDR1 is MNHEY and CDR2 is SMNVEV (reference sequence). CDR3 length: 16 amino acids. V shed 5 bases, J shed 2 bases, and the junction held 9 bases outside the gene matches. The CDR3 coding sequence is TGTGCCAGCAGTCCCGGGACAGGGGAACTAACCTACGAGCAGTACTTC. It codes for CASSPGTGELTYEQYF.

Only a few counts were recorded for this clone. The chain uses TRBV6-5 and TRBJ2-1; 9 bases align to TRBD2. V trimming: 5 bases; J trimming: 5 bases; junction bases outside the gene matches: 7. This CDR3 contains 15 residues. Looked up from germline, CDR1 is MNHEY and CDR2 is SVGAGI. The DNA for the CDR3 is TGTGCCAGCAGTCGTCCTAGCGGGAAAGACAATGAGCAGTTCTTC. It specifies CASSRPSGKDNEQFF.

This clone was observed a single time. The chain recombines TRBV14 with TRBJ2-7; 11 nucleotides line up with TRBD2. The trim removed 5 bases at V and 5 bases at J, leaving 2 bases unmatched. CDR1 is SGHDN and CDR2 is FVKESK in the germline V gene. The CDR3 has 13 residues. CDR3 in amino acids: CASSSGLADEQYF. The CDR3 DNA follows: TGTGCCAGCAGCTCGGGACTAGCGGACGAGCAGTACTTC.

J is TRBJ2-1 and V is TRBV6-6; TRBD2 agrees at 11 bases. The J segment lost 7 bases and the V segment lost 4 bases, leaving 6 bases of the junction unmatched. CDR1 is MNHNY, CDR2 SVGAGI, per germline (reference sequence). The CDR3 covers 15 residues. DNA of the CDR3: TGTGCCAGCAGTTCACATAGCGGGAGGGAGAATGAGCAGTTCTTC. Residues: CASSSHSGRENEQFF.